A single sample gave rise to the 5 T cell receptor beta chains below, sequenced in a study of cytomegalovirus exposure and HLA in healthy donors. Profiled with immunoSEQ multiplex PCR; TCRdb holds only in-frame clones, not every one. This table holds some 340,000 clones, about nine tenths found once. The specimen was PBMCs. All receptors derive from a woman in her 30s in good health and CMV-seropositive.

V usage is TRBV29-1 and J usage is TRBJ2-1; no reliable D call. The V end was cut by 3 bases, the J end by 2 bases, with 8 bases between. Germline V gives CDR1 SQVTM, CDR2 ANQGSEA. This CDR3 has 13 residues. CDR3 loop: CSVDGHAYNEQFF. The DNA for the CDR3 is TGCAGCGTTGATGGGCACGCCTACAATGAGCAGTTCTTC.

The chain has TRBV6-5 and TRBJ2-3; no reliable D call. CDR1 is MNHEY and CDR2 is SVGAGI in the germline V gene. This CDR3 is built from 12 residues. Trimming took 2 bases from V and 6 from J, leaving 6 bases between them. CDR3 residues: CASSYGPDTQYF. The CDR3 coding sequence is TGTGCCAGCAGTTACGGACCGGATACGCAGTATTTT.

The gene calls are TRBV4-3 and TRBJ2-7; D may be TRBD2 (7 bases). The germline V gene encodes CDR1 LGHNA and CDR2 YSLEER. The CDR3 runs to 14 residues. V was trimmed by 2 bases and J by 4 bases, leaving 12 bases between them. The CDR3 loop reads CASSQTQGGYEQYF. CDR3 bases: TGCGCCAGCAGCCAAACACAGGGAGGGTACGAGCAGTACTTC.

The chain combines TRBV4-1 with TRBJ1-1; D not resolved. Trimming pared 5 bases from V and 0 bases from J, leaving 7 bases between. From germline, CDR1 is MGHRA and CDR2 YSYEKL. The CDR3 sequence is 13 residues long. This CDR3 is CASSSRMNTEAFF. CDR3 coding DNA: TGCGCCAGCAGCTCGCGGATGAACACTGAAGCTTTCTTT.

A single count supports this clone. The chain's CDR3 is CSVSGTSAQETQYF. CDR3 nucleotides: TGCAGCGTTTCCGGGACTAGCGCCCAAGAGACCCAGTACTTC. V gene TRBV29-1 combines with J gene TRBJ2-5, with 10 bases that match TRBD2. Germline CDR1 reads SQVTM; CDR2 reads ANQGSEA. V dropped 5 bases and J dropped 1; count of bases not matched to a gene: 4. This CDR3 is 14 amino acids long.